Listed below are T cell receptor beta chains from one sample, sequenced in a study of vaccination effects on CD4 cells after COVID-19. Their target antigens are unknown. The table came from immunoSEQ multiplex PCR; TCRdb's copy has only in-frame clones and leaves some out. The table includes about 34,000 clones, 73% detected once. The sample in question was CD4+ T cells from PBMCs cultured with a peptide pool, obtained before COVID-19 vaccination. These receptors came from a human donor who had a prior SARS-CoV-2 infection. The conserved cysteine and the conserved F or W are not part of the CDR3 here.

J gene: TRBJ1-2
V gene: TRBV2
CDR3 protein: ASSKQGAEYYGYT

J gene: TRBJ2-1
V gene: TRBV19
CDR3 protein: ASSIGLINEQF

J gene: TRBJ2-5
V gene: TRBV28
CDR3 protein: ASSSGFVGKETQY

J gene: TRBJ2-1
V gene: TRBV5-1
CDR3 protein: ASSSGSFRSYNEQF

J gene: TRBJ1-2
V gene: TRBV7-9
CDR3 protein: ASSLSGGAGYT

J gene: TRBJ1-2
V gene: TRBV29-1
CDR3 protein: SVARDGYGYT

J gene: TRBJ2-4
V gene: TRBV5-1
CDR3 protein: ASSLVTGYEGSRY

J gene: TRBJ2-2
V gene: TRBV7-2
CDR3 protein: ASNTMGQGTGELF

J gene: TRBJ2-7
V gene: TRBV12-3/TRBV12-4
CDR3 protein: ASSLQGNYEQY

J gene: TRBJ1-5
V gene: TRBV18
CDR3 protein: ASSVGWQGNQPQH

J gene: TRBJ2-7
V gene: TRBV14
CDR3 protein: ASQASLQGEQY

J gene: TRBJ2-3
V gene: TRBV4-2
CDR3 protein: ASSLHRGSGGHTGTDTQY

J gene: TRBJ2-7
V gene: TRBV4-3
CDR3 protein: ASSQMAGTGLAYEQY

J gene: TRBJ2-7
V gene: TRBV21-1
CDR3 protein: ASSKGAPRDRGSCDGYEQY

J gene: TRBJ2-7
V gene: TRBV5-1
CDR3 protein: ASSFEAGGAYEQY

J gene: TRBJ1-2
V gene: TRBV21-1
CDR3 protein: ASSGRDRGGYGYT

J gene: TRBJ2-7
V gene: TRBV2
CDR3 protein: ASSVNWRKSYEQY

J gene: TRBJ1-1
V gene: TRBV3-1/TRBV3-2
CDR3 protein: ASSPRGYKAF

J gene: TRBJ2-1
V gene: TRBV7-3
CDR3 protein: ASSLSGTSNNEQF

J gene: TRBJ1-1
V gene: TRBV18
CDR3 protein: ASSPGMNTEAF

J gene: TRBJ2-5
V gene: TRBV21-1
CDR3 protein: ASSNESGTQETQY

J gene: TRBJ2-7
V gene: TRBV18
CDR3 protein: ASSPPGQGVHEQY

J gene: TRBJ2-7
V gene: TRBV18
CDR3 protein: ASSPRQQGAVWANEQY

J gene: TRBJ2-1
V gene: TRBV4-3
CDR3 protein: ASSQDQGDRSDEQF

J gene: TRBJ2-7
V gene: TRBV3-1/TRBV3-2
CDR3 protein: ASRPQGINYEQY

J gene: TRBJ2-5
V gene: TRBV3-1/TRBV3-2
CDR3 protein: ASSPLDPMGTQY

J gene: TRBJ2-7
V gene: TRBV14
CDR3 protein: ASSQATGISYEQY

J gene: TRBJ2-2
V gene: TRBV18
CDR3 protein: ASSQQPQGSGELF

J gene: TRBJ2-2
V gene: TRBV7-8
CDR3 protein: ASSLDPDRVNTGELF

J gene: TRBJ1-1
V gene: TRBV5-4
CDR3 protein: ASSSGGGQGVTEAF

J gene: TRBJ2-3
V gene: TRBV4-2
CDR3 protein: ASSQGQGDTQY

J gene: TRBJ1-4
V gene: TRBV4-2
CDR3 protein: ASSRTGTGKGTNEKLF

J gene: TRBJ2-7
V gene: TRBV10-3
CDR3 protein: AISSFGLAGANEQY

J gene: TRBJ2-7
V gene: TRBV5-4
CDR3 protein: ASSLGTSGGNYEQY

J gene: TRBJ1-2
V gene: TRBV6-1
CDR3 protein: ASSELGAGYT

J gene: TRBJ1-6
V gene: TRBV18
CDR3 protein: ASSPGRDNSPLH

J gene: TRBJ1-2
V gene: TRBV4-1
CDR3 protein: ASSQDPRQNYGYT

J gene: TRBJ2-5
V gene: TRBV5-1
CDR3 protein: ASSQNAGLAGETQY

J gene: TRBJ1-2
V gene: TRBV5-1
CDR3 protein: ASSRPGGAANYGYT

J gene: TRBJ2-3
V gene: TRBV4-3
CDR3 protein: ASSQSGRHTDTQY

J gene: TRBJ2-2
V gene: TRBV4-1
CDR3 protein: ASSRGQGTTGELF

J gene: TRBJ1-2
V gene: TRBV20-1
CDR3 protein: SPGGAYGYT

J gene: TRBJ2-7
V gene: TRBV7-6
CDR3 protein: ASSLSLAGVYEQY

J gene: TRBJ2-3
V gene: TRBV12-3/TRBV12-4
CDR3 protein: ASSLARQDTQY

J gene: TRBJ2-5
V gene: TRBV7-8
CDR3 protein: ASSARGVRETQY

J gene: TRBJ1-2
V gene: TRBV9
CDR3 protein: ASSRTETYGYT

J gene: TRBJ2-1
V gene: TRBV2
CDR3 protein: ASNPRGLAGGDYRAQVHNEQF

J gene: TRBJ1-6
V gene: TRBV11-3
CDR3 protein: ASSLGGVYNSPLH

J gene: TRBJ1-2
V gene: TRBV9
CDR3 protein: ASSGGGPSPYYGYT

J gene: TRBJ2-7
V gene: TRBV2
CDR3 protein: ASSAPPGGEQY

J gene: TRBJ2-5
V gene: TRBV9
CDR3 protein: ASSVGSFQETQY

J gene: TRBJ1-4
V gene: TRBV7-9
CDR3 protein: ASSLLTVNDKLF

J gene: TRBJ1-2
V gene: TRBV3-1/TRBV3-2
CDR3 protein: ASSQGLSWTPNYGYT

J gene: TRBJ2-3
V gene: TRBV3-1/TRBV3-2
CDR3 protein: ASSQDRGMPQY